This T cell receptor beta chain was recorded in a study of beta chain features in type 1 diabetes. Study-level points and caveats: Amplification by PCR could prefer shorter templates, with the same effect in patients and controls. Still unanswered here is whether HLA type influences TCRB rearrangement. Shortening that was moderate but significant affected the TCRB CDR3s of Type 1 diabetes patients in all four CD4+ subsets.

The whole isolated RNA underwent reverse transcription, so sequencing captured expressed TCRB transcripts. Repertoires were generated with immunoSEQ multiplex PCR, while TCRdb's copy carries only in-frame clones and drops some. Of 300,000 to 400,000 clones in the sample, around 8.5% were seen once. This clone was detected a few times. As yet, its antigen is unknown. In germline, CDR1 is SGHRS, CDR2 YFSETQ. The CDR3 is made up of 15 amino acids. V dropped 3 bases and J dropped 0; count of bases not matched to a gene: 3. The clonotype comes from a young man with type 1 diabetes. This chain connects TRBV5-1 to TRBJ2-3; 8 nucleotides match TRBD1. Sequenced sample: central memory CD4+ T cells from blood. This chain's CDR3 is CASSSGQGSTDTQYF. The CDR3 DNA reads TGCGCCAGCAGCTCAGGACAGGGCAGCACAGATACGCAGTATTTT.